These 5 T cell receptor beta chains were sequenced from one sample in a study of blood T cell repertoires in COVID-19. Measured with immunoSEQ multiplex PCR; TCRdb has only the in-frame clones, and not every one. The table has tens of thousands of clones, about 87% seen once. Sequencing used peripheral blood. These receptors all come from a human donor in a cohort sampled during active COVID-19.

The rearrangement uses TRBV30 and TRBJ1-4; TRBD1 matches at 7 bases. V shed 4 bases and J 8 bases; nucleotides not matched to a gene: 7. The CDR3 runs 13 residues. Germline values: CDR1 GTSNPN, CDR2 SVGIG (reference sequence). The chain's CDR3 is CAWTRGLGEKLFF. In DNA form, the CDR3 reads TGTGCCTGGACGAGGGGGCTGGGGGAAAAACTGTTTTTT.

The chain has TRBV4-2 and TRBJ1-2; 9 bases map to TRBD1. The CDR3 extends over 14 amino acids. Germline V lookup: CDR1 LGHNA, CDR2 YNFKEQ. V lost 2 bases and J lost 5; bases outside the gene matches: 3. The CDR3 coding sequence is TGTGCCAGCAGCCAATCGACAGGGGGTTATGGCTACACCTTC. This sequence encodes CASSQSTGGYGYTF.

V usage is TRBV5-4 and J usage is TRBJ2-3; D is unresolved. Germline V gene lookup returns CDR1 SGHNT and CDR2 YYREEE (reference sequence). Trimming left V 3 bases short and J 3 bases short, with 5 bases between. This CDR3 contains 12 residues. CDR3 sequence (DNA): TGTGCCAGCAGCTCACGGACAGATACGCAGTATTTT. Translated, it gives CASSSRTDTQYF.

This clone was detected only a few times. The chain carries TRBV19 and TRBJ1-3; no firm D call. Trimming removed 4 bases at V and 0 bases at J, with 16 bases between. CDR3 length: 17 residues. Germline CDR1 reads LNHDA; CDR2 reads SQIVND (reference sequence). CDR3 region: CASSTRPTPSSGNTIYF. CDR3 coding DNA: TGTGCCAGTAGTACCCGTCCAACCCCGAGCTCTGGAAACACCATATATTTT.

This clone was detected once. The rearrangement uses TRBV28 and TRBJ2-5; D remains unclear. Germline V CDR1 and CDR2: MDHEN, SYDVKM. Trimming removed 3 bases from V and 5 bases from J, with 13 bases in between. The CDR3 consists of 14 residues. This CDR3 is CASSFIRSSETQYF. CDR3 nucleotide sequence: TGTGCCAGCAGTTTCATTCGGAGCTCGGAGACCCAGTACTTC.